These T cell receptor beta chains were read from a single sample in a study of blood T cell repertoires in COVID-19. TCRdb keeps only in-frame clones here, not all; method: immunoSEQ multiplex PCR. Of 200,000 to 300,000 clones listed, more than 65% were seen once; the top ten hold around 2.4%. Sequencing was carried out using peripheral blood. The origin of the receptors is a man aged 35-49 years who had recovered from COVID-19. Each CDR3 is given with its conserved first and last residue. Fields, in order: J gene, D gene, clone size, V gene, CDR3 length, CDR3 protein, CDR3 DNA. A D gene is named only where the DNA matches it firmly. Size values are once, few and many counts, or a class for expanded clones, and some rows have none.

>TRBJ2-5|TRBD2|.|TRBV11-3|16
CASSLGPTSGQETQYF
TGTGCCAGCAGCTTGGGGCCCACTAGCGGCCAAGAGACCCAGTACTTC
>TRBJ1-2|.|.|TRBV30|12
CAWSPPGGGYTF
TGTGCCTGGAGTCCTCCGGGGGGGGGCTACACCTTC
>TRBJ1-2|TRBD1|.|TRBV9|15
CASSEGTGGYYGYTF
TGTGCCAGCAGCGAGGGGACAGGGGGATACTATGGCTACACCTTC
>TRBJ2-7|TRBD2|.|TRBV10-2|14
CASSDQRGSYEQYF
TGCGCCAGCAGTGATCAGCGGGGTTCCTACGAGCAGTACTTC
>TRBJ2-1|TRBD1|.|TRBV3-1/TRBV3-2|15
CASSPGTGWNNEQFF
TGTGCCAGCAGCCCCGGGACAGGGTGGAACAATGAGCAGTTCTTC
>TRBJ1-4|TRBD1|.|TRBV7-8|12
CASRQPGQVLFF
TGTGCCAGCAGGCAGCCGGGACAGGTCCTGTTTTTT
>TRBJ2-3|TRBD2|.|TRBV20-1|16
CSASGVAGEGGDTQYF
TGCAGTGCTAGTGGGGTAGCGGGAGAGGGAGGAGATACGCAGTATTTT
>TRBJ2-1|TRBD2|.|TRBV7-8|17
CASSLVSSGGAYNEQFF
TGTGCCAGCAGCTTAGTTTCTAGCGGGGGGGCCTACAATGAGCAGTTCTTC
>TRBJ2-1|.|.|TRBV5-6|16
CASSLVGSLRGDEQFF
TGTGCCAGCAGCTTGGTTGGTAGCCTGCGGGGCGATGAGCAGTTCTTC
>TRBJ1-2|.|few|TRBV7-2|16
CASSLAPYTANYGYTF
TGTGCCAGCAGCTTAGCACCATACACAGCTAACTATGGCTACACCTTC
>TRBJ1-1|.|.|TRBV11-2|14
CASSPGGGGTEAFF
TGTGCCAGCAGCCCCGGGGGGGGAGGGACTGAAGCTTTCTTT
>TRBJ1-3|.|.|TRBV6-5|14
CATSLTESGNTIYF
TGTGCCACGTCGTTGACGGAGTCTGGAAACACCATATATTTT
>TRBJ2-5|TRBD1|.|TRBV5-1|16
CASSSYLSGGGETQYF
TGCGCCAGCAGCTCCTACCTCTCAGGGGGCGGCGAGACCCAGTACTTC
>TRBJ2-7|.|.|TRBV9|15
CASSVAGGVSYEQYF
TGTGCCAGCAGCGTAGCGGGGGGCGTTTCCTACGAGCAGTACTTC
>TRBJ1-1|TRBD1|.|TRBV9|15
CASGDSKLMNTEAFF
TGTGCCAGCGGGGACAGTAAGCTCATGAACACTGAAGCTTTCTTT
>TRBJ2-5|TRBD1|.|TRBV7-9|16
CASSNRQGEAQETQYF
TGTGCCAGCAGTAACCGACAGGGTGAGGCCCAAGAGACCCAGTACTTC
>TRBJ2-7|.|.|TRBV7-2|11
CASSFFYEQYF
TGTGCCAGCAGCTTCTTCTACGAGCAGTACTTC
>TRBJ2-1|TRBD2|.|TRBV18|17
CASSPPLAGGLYNEQFF
TGTGCCAGCTCACCCCCACTAGCGGGAGGACTCTACAATGAGCAGTTCTTC
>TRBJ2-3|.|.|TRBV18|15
CASSPQGSGTDTQYF
TGTGCCAGCTCACCCCAGGGCTCTGGCACAGATACGCAGTATTTT
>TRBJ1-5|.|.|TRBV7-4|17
CASSLAPGRGGIQPQHF
TGTGCCAGCAGCTTAGCGCCTGGGCGGGGTGGAATACAGCCCCAGCATTTT
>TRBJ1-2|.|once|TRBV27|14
CASSYGSSGYGYTF
TGTGCCAGCAGTTACGGAAGCTCAGGTTATGGCTACACCTTC
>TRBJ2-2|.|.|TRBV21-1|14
CASSRRAGGGELFF
TGTGCCAGCAGTCGCAGGGCCGGTGGCGGGGAGCTGTTTTTT
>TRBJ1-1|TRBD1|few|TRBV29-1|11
CSVGQGAEAFF
TGCAGCGTTGGGCAGGGGGCAGAAGCTTTCTTT
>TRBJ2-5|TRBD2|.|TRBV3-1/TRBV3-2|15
CASSQNSGGLETQYF
TGTGCCAGCAGCCAAAATAGCGGGGGATTGGAGACCCAGTACTTC
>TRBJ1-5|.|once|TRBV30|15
CAWSVPGAGDQPQHF
TGTGCCTGGAGTGTCCCTGGGGCAGGCGATCAGCCCCAGCATTTT
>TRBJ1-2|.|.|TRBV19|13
CASSPRQAYGYTF
TGTGCCAGTAGTCCCCGACAGGCCTATGGCTACACCTTC
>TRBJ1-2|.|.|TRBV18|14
CASSPPAGDYGYTF
TGTGCCAGCTCACCTCCCGCAGGGGACTATGGCTACACCTTC
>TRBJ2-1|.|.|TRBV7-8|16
CASSSMGGPTYNEQFF
TGTGCCAGCAGCTCCATGGGGGGGCCGACCTACAATGAGCAGTTCTTC
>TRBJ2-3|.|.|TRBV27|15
CASSFGAGPPDTQYF
TGTGCCAGCAGTTTTGGGGCAGGGCCCCCAGATACGCAGTATTTT
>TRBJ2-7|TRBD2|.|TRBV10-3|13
CASGDYGRREQYF
TGTGCCTCGGGGGACTATGGACGTCGGGAGCAGTACTTC
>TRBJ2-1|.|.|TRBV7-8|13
CASSNSGVDEQFF
TGTGCCAGCAGCAATTCAGGGGTGGATGAGCAGTTCTTC
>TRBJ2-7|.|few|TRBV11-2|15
CASSWGRGLSYEQYF
TGTGCCAGCAGCTGGGGCAGGGGCCTCTCCTACGAGCAGTACTTC
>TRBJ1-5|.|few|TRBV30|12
CAWRGEDQPQHF
TGTGCCTGGAGAGGGGAGGATCAGCCCCAGCATTTT
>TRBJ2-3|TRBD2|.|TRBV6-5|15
CASIGLAGGPDTQYF
TGTGCCAGCATAGGACTAGCGGGAGGGCCAGATACGCAGTATTTT
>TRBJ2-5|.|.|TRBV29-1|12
CSVEAGQETQYF
TGCAGCGTTGAAGCAGGCCAAGAGACCCAGTACTTC
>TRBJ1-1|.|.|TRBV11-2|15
CASSLRPGGHTEAFF
TGTGCCAGCAGCTTAAGGCCGGGGGGACACACTGAAGCTTTCTTT
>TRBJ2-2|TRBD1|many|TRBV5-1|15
CASSFGTGNTGELFF
TGCGCCAGCAGCTTCGGGACAGGGAACACCGGGGAGCTGTTTTTT
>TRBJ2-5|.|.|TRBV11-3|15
CASSFSGSEQETQYF
TGTGCCAGCAGCTTCTCTGGCAGCGAGCAAGAGACCCAGTACTTC
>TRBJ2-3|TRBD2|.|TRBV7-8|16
CASSRLAGGATDTQYF
TGTGCCAGCAGCCGACTAGCGGGAGGGGCCACAGATACGCAGTATTTT
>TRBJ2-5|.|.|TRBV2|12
CASKREQETQYF
TGTGCCAGCAAAAGGGAGCAAGAGACCCAGTACTTC